The clone carrying this T cell receptor beta chain is medium-sized. As yet, its antigen is unknown. The sample comes from a study of T cell responses to AZD1222 COVID-19 vaccine. Study observations and caveats: The sample set comprised mostly white British donors with more females, and clonal diversity was possibly underestimated. Two AZD1222 administrations were followed by greater Spike-specific TCR breadth and depth. Per reports, nearly half of all spike-specific TCRs target regions that are unmutated in variants.

Repertoires were generated with immunoSEQ multiplex PCR, while TCRdb's copy carries only in-frame clones and drops some. Altogether fewer than 130,000 clones are present, 87% being singletons, with the ten largest covering roughly 2.5%. Researchers grouped second doses given at about 4 or about 12 weeks into one pool. Trimming shortened V by 7 bases and J by 0 bases, and 13 bases separated the two germline ends. This CDR3 comprises 15 residues. Germline lookup yields CDR1 SNHLY and CDR2 FYNNEI. This specimen consisted of peripheral blood, obtained 28 days after the second AZD1222 dose. This TCR came from an adult who received the AZD1222 COVID-19 vaccine. This chain connects TRBV2 to TRBJ1-5; tentatively, D is TRBD1 (6 bases). CDR3 loop: CASTGQKNSNQPQHF. The CDR3 region has the DNA TGTGCCAGCACCGGACAGAAGAATAGCAATCAGCCCCAGCATTTT.